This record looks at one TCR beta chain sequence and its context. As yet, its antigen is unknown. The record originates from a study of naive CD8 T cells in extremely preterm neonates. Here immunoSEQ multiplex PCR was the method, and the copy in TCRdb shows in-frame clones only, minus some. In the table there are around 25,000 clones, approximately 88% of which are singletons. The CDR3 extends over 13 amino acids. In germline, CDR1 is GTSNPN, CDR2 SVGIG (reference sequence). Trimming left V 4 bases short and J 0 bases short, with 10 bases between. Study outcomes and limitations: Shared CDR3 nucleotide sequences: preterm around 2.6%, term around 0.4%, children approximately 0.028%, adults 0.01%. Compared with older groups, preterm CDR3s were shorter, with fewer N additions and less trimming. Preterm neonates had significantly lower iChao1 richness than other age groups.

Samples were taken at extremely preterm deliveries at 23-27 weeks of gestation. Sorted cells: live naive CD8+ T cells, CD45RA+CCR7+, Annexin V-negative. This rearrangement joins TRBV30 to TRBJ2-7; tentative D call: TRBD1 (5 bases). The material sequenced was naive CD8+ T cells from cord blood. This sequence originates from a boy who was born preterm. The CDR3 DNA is TGTGCCTGGATCCCCGACAGCTCCTACGAGCAGTACTTC. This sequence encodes CAWIPDSSYEQYF.